This TCR beta chain was identified in a study of blood T cell repertoires in COVID-19. Data came from immunoSEQ multiplex PCR; TCRdb stores just in-frame clones and leaves some out. The sample yields more than 110,000 clones, over 70% seen once. Trimming left V 2 bases short and J 4 bases short, with 6 bases between. This CDR3 has 12 amino acids. CDR1 is GTSNPN and CDR2 is SVGIG in the germline V gene (reference sequence). The J gene is TRBJ1-3, the V gene TRBV30; D gene unclear. The sample taken for sequencing was peripheral blood. This receptor was identified in a human donor in a cohort sampled during active COVID-19. The CDR3 is CAWSPSGNTIYF. CDR3 sequence (DNA): TGTGCCTGGAGTCCCTCGGGAAACACCATATATTTT.